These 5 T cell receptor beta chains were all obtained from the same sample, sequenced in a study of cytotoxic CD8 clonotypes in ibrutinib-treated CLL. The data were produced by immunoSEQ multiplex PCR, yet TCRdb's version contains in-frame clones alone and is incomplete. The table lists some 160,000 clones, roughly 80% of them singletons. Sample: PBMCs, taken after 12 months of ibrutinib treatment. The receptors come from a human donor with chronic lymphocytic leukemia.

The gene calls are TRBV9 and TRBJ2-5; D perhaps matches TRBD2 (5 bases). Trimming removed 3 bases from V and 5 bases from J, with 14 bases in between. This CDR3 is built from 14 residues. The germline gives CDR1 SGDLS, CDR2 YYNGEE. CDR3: CASSDGGWVETQYF. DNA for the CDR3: TGTGCCAGCAGCGATGGCGGGTGGGTGGAGACCCAGTACTTC. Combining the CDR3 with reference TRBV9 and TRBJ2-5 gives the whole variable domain DSGVTQTPKHLITATGQRVTLRCSPRSGDLSVYWYQQSLDQGLQFLIQYYNGEERAKGNILERFSAQQFPDLHSELNLSSLELGDSALYFCASSDGGWVETQYFGPGTRLLVL.

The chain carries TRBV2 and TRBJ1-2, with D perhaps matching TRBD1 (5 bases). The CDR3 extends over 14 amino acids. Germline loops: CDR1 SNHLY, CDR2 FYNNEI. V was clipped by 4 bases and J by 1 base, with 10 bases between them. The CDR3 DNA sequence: TGTGCCAGCAGTGGACAGAGCTTTAACTATGGCTACACCTTC. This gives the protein CASSGQSFNYGYTF.

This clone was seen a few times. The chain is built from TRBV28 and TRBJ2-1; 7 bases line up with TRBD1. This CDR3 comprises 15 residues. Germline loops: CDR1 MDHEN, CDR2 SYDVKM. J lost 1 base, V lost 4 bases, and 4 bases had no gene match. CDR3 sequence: CASSSAGGSYNEQFF. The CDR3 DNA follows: TGTGCCAGCAGTTCTGCAGGGGGATCCTACAATGAGCAGTTCTTC.

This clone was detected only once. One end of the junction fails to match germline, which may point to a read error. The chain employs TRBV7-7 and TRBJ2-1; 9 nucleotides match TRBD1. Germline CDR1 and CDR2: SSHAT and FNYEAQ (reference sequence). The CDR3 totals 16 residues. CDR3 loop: CASSSSGTGLYNEQFF. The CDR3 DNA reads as TGTGCTAGCAGCTCGTCCGGGACAGGGTTATACAATGAGCAGTTCTTC.

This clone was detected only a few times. CDR3: CASSPRRGQEKLFF. CDR3 nucleotide sequence: TGTGCCAGCAGCCCCCGGCGGGGGCAGGAAAAACTGTTTTTT. This rearrangement joins TRBV7-9 to TRBJ1-4, with D perhaps matching TRBD1 (6 bases). Trimming took off 5 bases at V and 8 bases at J, with 15 bases between the two ends. The CDR3 loop spans 14 amino acids. Germline V gene data show CDR1 as SEHNR and CDR2 as FQNEAQ (reference sequence). Variable domain in full (rest from reference TRBV7-9 and TRBJ1-4): DTGVSQNPRHKITKRGQNVTFRCDPISEHNRLYWYRQTLGQGPEFLTYFQNEAQLEKSRLLSDRFSAERPKGSFSTLEIQRTEQGDSAMYLCASSPRRGQEKLFFGSGTQLSVL.